The 17 T cell receptor beta chains listed next were all sequenced from one sample in a study of cytomegalovirus exposure and HLA in healthy donors. Clones were read by immunoSEQ multiplex PCR, and TCRdb kept only the in-frame ones, dropping some. The sample has 180,000 or so clones, around 86% seen once. Specimen: PBMCs. These receptors originate from a man aged 25 to 40 in good health and CMV-seropositive.

In DNA, the CDR3 is TGTGCCAGCTCACCACCTGGGGCTGAAGCTTTCTTT. Translation gives CASSPPGAEAFF. V gene TRBV18 combines with J gene TRBJ1-1; D call uncertain. CDR1 and CDR2 from the germline V gene are KGHSH and LQKENI. Trimming removed 0 bases from V and 6 bases from J, with 5 bases in between. The CDR3 length is 12 residues.

The CDR3 here is CASKQVVSPGELFF. The CDR3 DNA reads TGTGCCAGCAAACAGGTTGTTTCTCCCGGGGAGCTGTTTTTT. The genes are TRBV21-1 and TRBJ2-2; the D call TRBD1 from the table was never checked on the DNA. TRBV21-1 is noted as a pseudogene. This CDR3 is built from 14 residues.

The CDR3 DNA follows: TGCGCCAGCAGCTTGGAAAGGGACGAAGCCCTAGCTTTCTTT. It yields the protein CASSLERDEALAFF. The chain combines TRBV5-1 with TRBJ1-1, with D perhaps TRBD1 (5 bases). V was trimmed by 0 bases and J by 10 bases, leaving 16 bases between them. Looked up from germline, CDR1 is SGHRS and CDR2 is YFSETQ. The CDR3 length is 14 residues.

This sequence joins TRBV18 and TRBJ1-1; the D is unclear. The germline CDR1 and CDR2 sequences are KGHSH and LQKENI. This CDR3 comprises 13 residues. V shed 1 base and J shed 6 bases, with 9 bases lying between them. The CDR3 protein is CASSPQAVAEAFF. CDR3 DNA: TGTGCCAGCTCACCACAGGCGGTGGCTGAAGCTTTCTTT.

V is TRBV6-5 and J is TRBJ1-2, with TRBD1 as a possible D gene (5 bases). Germline CDR1 MNHEY, CDR2 SVGAGI. This CDR3 is built from 14 residues. With 0 bases removed from V and 8 bases from J, the gap between germline ends came to 13 bases. The CDR3: CASSYSSRAYGYTF. The CDR3 DNA sequence: TGTGCCAGCAGTTACTCGTCCAGGGCCTACGGCTACACCTTC.

The CDR3 coding sequence is TGTGCCTGGAAAACTAGCACAGAGACCCAGTACTTC. Translation gives CAWKTSTETQYF. The chain uses TRBV30 and TRBJ2-5; a possible D gene is TRBD2 (6 bases). Trimming stripped 4 bases from V and 4 bases from J, with 10 bases between. This CDR3 is built from 12 residues. Germline values: CDR1 GTSNPN, CDR2 SVGIG (reference sequence).

The rearrangement links TRBV11-2 to TRBJ2-7, with D maybe TRBD2 (6 bases). The CDR3 is made up of 14 amino acids. V lost 4 bases to trimming and J lost 7 bases, with 17 bases between them. Germline V lookup: CDR1 SGHAT, CDR2 FQNNGV. This CDR3 is CASSSLSGLSEQYF. The CDR3 DNA follows: TGTGCCAGCAGCTCCCTCTCCGGACTAAGTGAGCAGTACTTC.

J is TRBJ2-1 and V is TRBV19; TRBD2 agrees at 9 bases. Germline V gene sequence: CDR1 LNHDA, CDR2 SQIVND (reference sequence). The CDR3 length is 16 residues. The trim removed 4 bases at V and 2 bases at J, leaving 6 bases unmatched. The CDR3 DNA follows: TGTGCCAGTAGTACGGGACTAGCTCGCCCCTACAATGAGCAGTTCTTC. Encoded protein: CASSTGLARPYNEQFF.

The chain couples TRBV27 to TRBJ2-3; perhaps D is TRBD1 or TRBD2 (5 bases each). This CDR3 spans 20 amino acids. V was clipped by 4 bases and J by 6 bases, with 32 bases between them. Germline V gene lookup returns CDR1 MNHEY and CDR2 SMNVEV (reference sequence). The CDR3 protein is CASSWSPGPGRKTSKDTQYF. The CDR3 region has the DNA TGTGCCAGCAGTTGGTCCCCGGGACCCGGCCGTAAGACGTCGAAGGATACGCAGTATTTT.

The chain couples TRBV19 to TRBJ1-2; D is undetermined. CDR3 length equals 15 residues. The germline gives CDR1 LNHDA, CDR2 SQIVND (reference sequence). Trimming removed 8 bases at V and 5 bases at J, with 21 bases between. CDR3 protein: CASCSGQESPYGYTF. In DNA form, the CDR3 reads TGTGCCAGTTGTTCGGGCCAAGAAAGTCCTTATGGCTACACCTTC. Together with reference TRBV19 and TRBJ1-2, the CDR3 gives the full variable domain: DGGITQSPKYLFRKEGQNVTLSCEQNLNHDAMYWYRQDPGQGLRLIYYSQIVNDFQKGDIAEGYSVSREKKESFPLTVTSAQKNPTAFYLCASCSGQESPYGYTFGSGTRLTVV.

This clone was detected once. The genes are TRBV5-1 and TRBJ2-7, with 12 bases that match TRBD2. V trimming: 4 bases; J trimming: 1 base; junction bases outside the gene matches: 15. Germline CDR1 reads SGHRS; CDR2 reads YFSETQ. This CDR3 contains 19 residues. CDR3 DNA sequence: TGCGCCAGCAGCATGTCTACCGGGACTAGCGGGCGTTTGTCCTACGAGCAGTACTTC. It codes for CASSMSTGTSGRLSYEQYF.

The genes are TRBV6-5 and TRBJ2-7; D perhaps matches TRBD1 (6 bases). Germline V gene sequence: CDR1 MNHEY, CDR2 SVGAGI. The V end lost 4 bases, the J end lost 7 bases, and 17 bases lay between the germline ends. The length of the CDR3 is 14 residues. The CDR3 region is CASSLSWMGAEQYF. The CDR3 DNA is TGTGCCAGCAGTTTAAGTTGGATGGGGGCGGAGCAGTACTTC.

This sequence joins TRBV7-9 and TRBJ2-1; TRBD2 might be the D (5 bases). This CDR3 is 13 amino acids long. V lost 1 base and J 9 bases, leaving 10 bases between the germline ends. Per germline, CDR1 SEHNR and CDR2 FQNEAQ (reference sequence). This chain's CDR3 is CASSLEKGGEQFF. As DNA, the CDR3 is TGTGCCAGCAGCTTAGAAAAAGGAGGTGAGCAGTTCTTC.

This chain links TRBV9 with TRBJ2-3, with D maybe TRBD2 (6 bases). Germline V gene sequence: CDR1 SGDLS, CDR2 YYNGEE. Trimming pared 0 bases from V and 6 bases from J, leaving 17 bases between. The CDR3 has 16 residues. The CDR3: CASSVAPTSGEDTQYF. Here the CDR3 DNA reads TGTGCCAGCAGCGTAGCGCCGACTAGTGGGGAGGATACGCAGTATTTT.

The chain employs TRBV9 and TRBJ2-3; D uncertain. Looked up from germline, CDR1 is SGDLS and CDR2 is YYNGEE. With 5 bases removed from V and 2 bases from J, the gap between germline ends came to 9 bases. The CDR3 loop spans 13 amino acids. The CDR3 nucleotides are TGTGCCAGCAGTCCCCCCAACACAGATACGCAGTATTTT. Its translation: CASSPPNTDTQYF.

This sequence joins TRBV5-4 and TRBJ2-2; 8 nucleotides align to TRBD1. Germline loops: CDR1 SGHNT, CDR2 YYREEE (reference sequence). The J segment lost 0 bases and the V segment lost 0 bases, leaving 7 bases of the junction unmatched. This CDR3 has 18 residues. The DNA of the CDR3 is TGTGCCAGCAGCTTGGAACAGGGGGGAATCTCGAACACCGGGGAGCTGTTTTTT. It yields the protein CASSLEQGGISNTGELFF.

This rearrangement joins TRBV7-3 to TRBJ1-2, with D maybe TRBD1 (5 bases). In germline, CDR1 is SGHTA, CDR2 FQGTGA. Trimming pared 5 bases from V and 3 bases from J, leaving 16 bases between. The CDR3 runs 15 residues. The CDR3 sequence: CASSPMGGGDYGYTF. CDR3 sequence (DNA): TGTGCCAGCAGCCCCATGGGGGGTGGGGACTATGGCTACACCTTC.